The present T cell receptor (beta chain) was sequenced within a study of post-analysis software for immune sequencing data. On the study more broadly: Disease trajectories encompassed relapsing-remitting, secondary progressive and progressive-relapsing multiple sclerosis.

Unique-molecular-identifier-tagged TCR beta cDNA libraries were used. Using its own MiXCR run on the PCR reads, TCRdb lists one record per CDR3 protein. The table has about 560,000 distinct CDR3 sequences, 40% to 50% seen once. The germline CDR1 and CDR2 sequences are SQVTM and ANQGSEA. The germline V and J ends were trimmed by 6 bases and 4 bases, with 24 bases remaining between them. CDR3 length equals 16 residues. Study conclusions and caveats: Versus controls, multiple sclerosis patients showed significantly lower diversity (normalized Chao1). Relative to controls, patients had a few TRBV segments at higher frequency, with TRBV5-6, TRBV5-1 and TRBV20-1 among these.

This clonotype was seen only a few times. Antigen: not known. This chain joins TRBV29-1 and TRBJ1-2; D ambiguous. The TCR sequence derives from a girl under 18 with multiple sclerosis. The sample taken for sequencing was blood. CDR3 nucleotide sequence: TGCAGCGTCCTCATGGGCGCGGCAGAAGTCTTCTATGGCTACACCTTC. Translating it yields CSVLMGAAEVFYGYTF.